The 2 T cell receptor beta chains given below trace back to one sample, sequenced in a study of cytomegalovirus exposure and HLA in healthy donors. Use of 60 Vbeta and 13 Jbeta primers characterized the PCR. Clones were sequenced by immunoSEQ multiplex PCR, and TCRdb holds only the in-frame ones, with some missing. Of 130,000 to 150,000 clones listed, around three quarters are singletons. Sequences were obtained from PBMCs. These TCRs come from a middle-aged man in good health and CMV-seropositive.

This rearrangement joins TRBV6-5 to TRBJ2-5; 9 bases line up with TRBD2. The CDR3 consists of 16 residues. J was trimmed by 1 base and V by 0 bases; bases with no gene match: 3. The germline V gene has CDR1 MNHEY and CDR2 SVGAGI. CDR3 coding DNA: TGTGCCAGCAGTTACTCGATGACTAGCGGCCAAGAGACCCAGTACTTC. Translating gives CASSYSMTSGQETQYF.

The V gene is TRBV5-1, the J gene TRBJ2-2; 10 nucleotides agree with TRBD1. V lost 5 bases, J lost 4 bases, and 5 bases stayed unmatched. CDR1 and CDR2 (germline): SGHRS, YFSETQ. The CDR3 contains 15 residues. The CDR3 DNA is TGCGCCAGCAGGGAGGGGACAGGGGCCACCGGGGAGCTGTTTTTT. Translation gives CASREGTGATGELFF.